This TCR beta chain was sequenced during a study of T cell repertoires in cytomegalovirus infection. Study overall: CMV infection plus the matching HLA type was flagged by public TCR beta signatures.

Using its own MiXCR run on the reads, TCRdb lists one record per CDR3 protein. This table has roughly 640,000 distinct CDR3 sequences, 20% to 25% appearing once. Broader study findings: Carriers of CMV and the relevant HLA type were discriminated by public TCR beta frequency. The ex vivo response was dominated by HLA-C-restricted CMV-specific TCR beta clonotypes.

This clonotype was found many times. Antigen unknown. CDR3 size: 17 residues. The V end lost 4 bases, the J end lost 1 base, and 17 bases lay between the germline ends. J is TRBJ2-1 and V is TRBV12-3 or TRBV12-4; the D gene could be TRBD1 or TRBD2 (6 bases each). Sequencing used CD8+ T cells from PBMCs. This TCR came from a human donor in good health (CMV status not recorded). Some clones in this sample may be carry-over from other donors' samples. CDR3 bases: TGTGCCAGCAGTTCAACCCTGAGGGGGGCATCCTACAATGAGCAGTTCTTC. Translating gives CASSSTLRGASYNEQFF.